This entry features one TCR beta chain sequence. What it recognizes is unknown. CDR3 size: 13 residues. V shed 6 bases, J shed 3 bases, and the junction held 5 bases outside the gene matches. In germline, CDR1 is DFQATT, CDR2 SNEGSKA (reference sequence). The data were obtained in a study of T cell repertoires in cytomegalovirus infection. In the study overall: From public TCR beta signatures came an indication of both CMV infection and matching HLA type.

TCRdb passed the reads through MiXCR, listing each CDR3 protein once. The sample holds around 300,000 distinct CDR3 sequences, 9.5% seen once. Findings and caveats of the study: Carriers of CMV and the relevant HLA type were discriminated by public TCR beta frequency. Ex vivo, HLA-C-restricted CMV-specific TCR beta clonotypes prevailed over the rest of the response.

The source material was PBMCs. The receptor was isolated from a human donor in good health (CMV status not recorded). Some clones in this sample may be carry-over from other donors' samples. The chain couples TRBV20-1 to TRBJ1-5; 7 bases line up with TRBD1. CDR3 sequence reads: CSARGQNNQPQHF. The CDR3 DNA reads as TGCAGTGCGAGGGGACAGAACAATCAGCCCCAGCATTTT.